The clone carrying this TCR beta chain was detected once. The source of the sample is a study of blood T cell repertoires in COVID-19. Patients in Seattle were enrolled during active infection, then followed longitudinally. Per the authors' pipeline: Nucleated cell counts were estimated from reference gene primer amplification. The table came from immunoSEQ multiplex PCR; TCRdb's copy has only in-frame clones and leaves some out. V and J calls and clone size are those listed in that table; D and trimming were worked out from the DNA. The sample lists 95,000 or so clones, 81% occurring once. V gave up 3 bases and J gave up 4 bases, with 11 bases separating them. Germline CDR1 LNHDA, CDR2 SQIVND (reference sequence). CDR3 length equals 14 residues.

The receptor's source is an elderly man with COVID-19, enrolled during active disease. Sequencing was done on a sample of peripheral blood. This chain links TRBV19 with TRBJ2-3, with a tentative D call TRBD1 (5 bases). The CDR3 DNA is TGTGCCAGTAGTATCCGCCCAGGGCCAGATACGCAGTATTTT. Protein: CASSIRPGPDTQYF. The entire variable domain, with the rest obtained from reference TRBV19 and TRBJ2-3, is as follows: DGGITQSPKYLFRKEGQNVTLSCEQNLNHDAMYWYRQDPGQGLRLIYYSQIVNDFQKGDIAEGYSVSREKKESFPLTVTSAQKNPTAFYLCASSIRPGPDTQYFGPGTRLTVL.